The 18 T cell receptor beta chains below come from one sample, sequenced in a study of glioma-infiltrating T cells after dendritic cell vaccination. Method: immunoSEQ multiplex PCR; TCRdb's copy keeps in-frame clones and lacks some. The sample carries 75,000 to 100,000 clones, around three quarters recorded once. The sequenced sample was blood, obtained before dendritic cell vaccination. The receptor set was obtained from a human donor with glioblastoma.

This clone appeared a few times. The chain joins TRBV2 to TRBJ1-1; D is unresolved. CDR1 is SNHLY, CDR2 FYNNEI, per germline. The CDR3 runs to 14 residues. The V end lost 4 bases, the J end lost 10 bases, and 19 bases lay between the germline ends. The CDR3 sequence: CASSGLVALPGAFF. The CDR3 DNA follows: TGTGCCAGCAGTGGCTTAGTAGCCCTACCGGGAGCTTTCTTT.

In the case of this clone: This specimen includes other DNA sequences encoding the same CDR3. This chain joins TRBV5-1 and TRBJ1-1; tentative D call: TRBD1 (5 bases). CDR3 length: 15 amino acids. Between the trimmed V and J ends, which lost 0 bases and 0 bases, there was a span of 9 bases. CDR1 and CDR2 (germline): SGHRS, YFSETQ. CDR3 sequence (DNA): TGCGCCAGCAGCTTGGCGGGGGGAATGAACACTGAAGCTTTCTTT. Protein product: CASSLAGGMNTEAFF.

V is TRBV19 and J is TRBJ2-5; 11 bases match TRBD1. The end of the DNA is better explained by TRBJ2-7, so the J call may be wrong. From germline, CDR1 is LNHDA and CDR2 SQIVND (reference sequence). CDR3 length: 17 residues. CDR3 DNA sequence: TGTGCCAGTAGATCCGGGACAGGGGGAACCGGCTCCTACGAGCAGTACTTC. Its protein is CASRSGTGGTGSYEQYF.

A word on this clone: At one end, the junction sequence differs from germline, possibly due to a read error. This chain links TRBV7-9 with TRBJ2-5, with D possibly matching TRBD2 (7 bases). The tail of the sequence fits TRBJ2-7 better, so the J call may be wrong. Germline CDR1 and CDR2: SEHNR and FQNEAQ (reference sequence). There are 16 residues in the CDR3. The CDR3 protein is CASSLGRGLDRDEQYF. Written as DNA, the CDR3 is TGTGCCAGCAGTTTAGGGCGGGGGCTGGATCGGGACGAGCAGTACTTC.

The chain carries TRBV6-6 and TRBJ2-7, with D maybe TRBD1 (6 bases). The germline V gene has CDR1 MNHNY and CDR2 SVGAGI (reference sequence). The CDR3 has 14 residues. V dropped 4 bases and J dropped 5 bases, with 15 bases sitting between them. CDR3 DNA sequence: TGTGCCAGCAGTTCCCCAGGGGTACCCGACGAGCAGTACTTC. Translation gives CASSSPGVPDEQYF.

CDR3 in amino acids: CASSFSGTGSYGYTF. CDR3 sequence (DNA): TGTGCCAGCAGCTTCTCCGGGACAGGGTCATATGGCTACACCTTC. The V gene is TRBV7-2, the J gene TRBJ1-2; 9 bases match TRBD1. CDR3 length equals 15 residues. The V and J ends lost 3 bases and 5 bases, in that order; junction bases with no gene match: 7. Germline CDR1 is SGHTA and CDR2 is FQGNSA.

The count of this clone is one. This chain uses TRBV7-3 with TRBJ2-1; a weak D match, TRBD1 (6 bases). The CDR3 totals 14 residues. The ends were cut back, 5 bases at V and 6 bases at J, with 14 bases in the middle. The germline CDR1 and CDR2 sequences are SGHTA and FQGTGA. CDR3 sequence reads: CASSPGSRGNEQFF. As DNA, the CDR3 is TGTGCCAGCAGCCCGGGCAGCAGGGGCAATGAGCAGTTCTTC.

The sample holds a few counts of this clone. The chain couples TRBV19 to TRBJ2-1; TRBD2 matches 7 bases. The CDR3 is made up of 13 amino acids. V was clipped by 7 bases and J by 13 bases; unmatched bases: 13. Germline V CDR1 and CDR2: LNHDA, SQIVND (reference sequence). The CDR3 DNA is TGTGCCAGTACCCACCCTAGCGGAGAGGTTCAGTTCTTC. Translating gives CASTHPSGEVQFF.

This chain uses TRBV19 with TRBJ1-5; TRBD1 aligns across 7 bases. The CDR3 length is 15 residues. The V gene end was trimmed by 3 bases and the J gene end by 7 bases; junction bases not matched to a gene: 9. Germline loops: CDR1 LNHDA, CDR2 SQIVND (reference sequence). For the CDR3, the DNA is TGTGCCAGTAGTATCTTTCACAGGGGTTCCCAGCCCCAGCATTTT. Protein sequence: CASSIFHRGSQPQHF.

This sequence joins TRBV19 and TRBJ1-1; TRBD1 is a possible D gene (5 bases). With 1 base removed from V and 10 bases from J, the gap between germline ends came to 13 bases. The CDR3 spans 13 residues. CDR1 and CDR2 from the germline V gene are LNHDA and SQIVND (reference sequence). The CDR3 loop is CASSIVRGTGAFF. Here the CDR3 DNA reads TGTGCCAGTAGTATAGTGCGGGGTACAGGAGCTTTCTTT. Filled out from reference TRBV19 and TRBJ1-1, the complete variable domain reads DGGITQSPKYLFRKEGQNVTLSCEQNLNHDAMYWYRQDPGQGLRLIYYSQIVNDFQKGDIAEGYSVSREKKESFPLTVTSAQKNPTAFYLCASSIVRGTGAFFGQGTRLTVV.

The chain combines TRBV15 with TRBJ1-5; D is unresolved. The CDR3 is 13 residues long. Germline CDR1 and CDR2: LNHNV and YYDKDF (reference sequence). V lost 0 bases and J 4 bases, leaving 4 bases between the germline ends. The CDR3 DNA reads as TGTGCCACCAGCAGAGATCCAAATCAGCCCCAGCATTTT. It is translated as CATSRDPNQPQHF.

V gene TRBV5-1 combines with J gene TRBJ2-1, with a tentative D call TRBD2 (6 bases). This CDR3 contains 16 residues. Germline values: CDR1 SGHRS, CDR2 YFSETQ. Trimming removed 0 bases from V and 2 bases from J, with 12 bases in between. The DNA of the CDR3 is TGCGCCAGCAGCTTGGACCCCGGGAGCCCCTACAATGAGCAGTTCTTC. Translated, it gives CASSLDPGSPYNEQFF. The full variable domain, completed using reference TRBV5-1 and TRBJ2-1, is KAGVTQTPRYLIKTRGQQVTLSCSPISGHRSVSWYQQTPGQGLQFLFEYFSETQRNKGNFPGRFSGRQFSNSRSEMNVSTLELGDSALYLCASSLDPGSPYNEQFFGPGTRLTVL.

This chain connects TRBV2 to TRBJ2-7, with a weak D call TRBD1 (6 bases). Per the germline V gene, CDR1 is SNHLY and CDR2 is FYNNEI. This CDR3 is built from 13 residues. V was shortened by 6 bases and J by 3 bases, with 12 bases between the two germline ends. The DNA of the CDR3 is TGTGCCAGCAGCCCTAACAGGGACTACGAGCAGTACTTC. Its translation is CASSPNRDYEQYF.

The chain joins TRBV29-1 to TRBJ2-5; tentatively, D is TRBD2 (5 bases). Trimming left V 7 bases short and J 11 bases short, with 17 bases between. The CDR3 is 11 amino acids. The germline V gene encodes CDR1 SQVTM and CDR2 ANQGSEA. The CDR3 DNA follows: TGCAGCGCCCGGGGTCCGGAAGAGCAGTACTTC. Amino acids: CSARGPEEQYF.

The CDR3 loop is CASSLSVGLPYEQYF. The CDR3, as DNA: TGTGCCAGCAGTTTATCGGTAGGACTACCCTACGAGCAGTACTTC. V is TRBV27 and J is TRBJ2-7; D may be TRBD2 (6 bases). This CDR3 spans 15 amino acids. V was cut by 0 bases and J by 2 bases, with 11 bases left in between. Looked up from germline, CDR1 is MNHEY and CDR2 is SMNVEV (reference sequence).

CDR3 residues: CASSYSTEIYGYTF. CDR3 in DNA: TGTGCCAGCAGTTACTCGACGGAGATCTATGGCTACACCTTC. The V and J genes are TRBV6-6 and TRBJ1-2; no firm D call. The V and J ends lost 0 bases and 4 bases respectively, with 9 bases between them. Germline lookup yields CDR1 MNHNY and CDR2 SVGAGI (reference sequence). The CDR3 consists of 14 residues.

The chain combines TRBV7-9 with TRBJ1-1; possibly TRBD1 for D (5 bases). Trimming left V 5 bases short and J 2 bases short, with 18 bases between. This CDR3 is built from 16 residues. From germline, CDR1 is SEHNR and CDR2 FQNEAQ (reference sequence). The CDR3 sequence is CASSPLSGDRNTEAFF. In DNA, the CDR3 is TGTGCCAGCAGCCCCCTTAGCGGGGACCGAAACACTGAAGCTTTCTTT. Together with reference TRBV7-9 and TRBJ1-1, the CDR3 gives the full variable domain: DTGVSQNPRHKITKRGQNVTFRCDPISEHNRLYWYRQTLGQGPEFLTYFQNEAQLEKSRLLSDRFSAERPKGSFSTLEIQRTEQGDSAMYLCASSPLSGDRNTEAFFGQGTRLTVV.

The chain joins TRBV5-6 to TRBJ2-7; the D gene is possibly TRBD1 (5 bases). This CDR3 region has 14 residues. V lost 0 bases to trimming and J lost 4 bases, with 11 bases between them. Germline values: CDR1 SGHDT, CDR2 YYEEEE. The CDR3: CASSLGWTPYEQYF. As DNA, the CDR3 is TGTGCCAGCAGCTTGGGTTGGACACCGTACGAGCAGTACTTC.